These 3 T cell receptor beta chains originate from one sample sequenced in a study of graft-versus-host responses after intestinal transplantation. Profiling relied on immunoSEQ multiplex PCR, and the TCRdb table lists in-frame clones only, not all of them. The table includes just over 95,000 clones, approximately 90% detected once. These receptors have no known antigen. Source: unstimulated CD4+ T cells sorted from spleen or lymph node cells, taken before intestinal transplant. These TCRs come from a human donor who received an intestinal transplant.

CDR3 protein: CASSLGAPNTEAFF. CDR3 sequence (DNA): TGTGCCAGCAGCTTAGGGGCCCCGAACACTGAAGCTTTCTTT. This chain uses TRBV7-2 with TRBJ1-1, with D uncertain. Deletions cut 1 base from V and 1 base from J, with 7 bases between. The CDR3 loop spans 14 amino acids. Germline-derived CDR1 and CDR2 are SGHTA and FQGNSA.

J is TRBJ1-2 and V is TRBV2; 7 bases match TRBD1. Germline V gene data show CDR1 as SNHLY and CDR2 as FYNNEI. V was clipped by 10 bases and J by 8 bases; unmatched bases: 13. The CDR3 consists of 13 residues. CDR3 protein: CATEGAGARGYTF. In DNA form, the CDR3 reads TGTGCCACCGAGGGGGCAGGGGCTAGGGGCTACACCTTC. Based on the CDR3 plus reference TRBV2 and TRBJ1-2, the full variable domain is EPEVTQTPSHQVTQMGQEVILRCVPISNHLYFYWYRQILGQKVEFLVSFYNNEISEKSEIFDDQFSVERPDGSNFTLKIRSTKLEDSAMYFCATEGAGARGYTFGSGTRLTVV.

The V and J genes are TRBV28 and TRBJ2-3, with unresolved D. Trimming took 5 bases from V and 3 from J, leaving 6 bases between them. CDR3 size: 12 residues. CDR1 and CDR2 (germline): MDHEN, SYDVKM. CDR3 nucleotides: TGTGCCAGCAGTCTCGTAACAGATACGCAGTATTTT. It is translated as CASSLVTDTQYF.